The 20 T cell receptor beta chains in this list originate from one sample, sequenced in a study of blood T cell repertoires in COVID-19. Here immunoSEQ multiplex PCR was the method, and the copy in TCRdb shows in-frame clones only, minus some. This sample has a few hundred thousand clones, with about 90% found just once. Source material: PBMCs or T cells enriched from blood (not recorded which). Receptors originate from a woman aged 30 to 39 who had recovered from COVID-19.

The rearrangement joins TRBV6-2 or TRBV6-3 to TRBJ1-1; D perhaps matches TRBD1 (5 bases). CDR1 is MNHEY and CDR2 is SVGEGT in the germline V gene. V was shortened by 2 bases and J by 3 bases, with 13 bases between the two germline ends. This CDR3 is 15 amino acids long. This CDR3 reads CASSYVGRGYTEAFF. DNA of the CDR3: TGTGCCAGCAGTTACGTCGGTCGGGGGTACACTGAAGCTTTCTTT.

In this sample, this clone turned up once. The same CDR3 is also encoded by other DNA sequences in this sample. The rearrangement uses TRBV18 and TRBJ1-5; D might be TRBD1 (5 bases). From germline, CDR1 is KGHSH and CDR2 LQKENI. The V gene lost 4 bases and the J gene lost 4 bases, with 8 bases spanning the gap. This CDR3 has 13 amino acids. CDR3 DNA sequence: TGTGCCAGCTCACAGCAGGGAAATCAGCCCCAGCATTTT. Protein: CASSQQGNQPQHF.

The chain carries TRBV3-1 (or the pseudogene TRBV3-2) and TRBJ2-2; D perhaps matches TRBD2 (6 bases). V was trimmed by 5 bases and J by 5 bases, leaving 9 bases between them. The CDR3 is made up of 13 amino acids. Germline lookup yields CDR1 LGHDT and CDR2 YNNKEL (reference sequence). CDR3 in DNA: TGTGCCAGCAGCAGAGGGAGGACCGGGGAGCTGTTTTTT. Its translation: CASSRGRTGELFF.

The V call is TRBV30, the J call TRBJ2-6; no definite D call. Germline-derived CDR1 and CDR2 are GTSNPN and SVGIG (reference sequence). V lost 0 bases and J lost 1, with 4 bases in between. The CDR3 covers 14 residues. CDR3: CAWSVYSGANVLTF. CDR3 DNA: TGTGCCTGGAGTGTCTATTCTGGGGCCAACGTCCTGACTTTC.

This clone showed up just a few times. V usage is TRBV5-1 and J usage is TRBJ2-1; 11 bases are a match to TRBD1. Trimming took 0 bases from V and 0 from J; bases not matched to a gene: 8. This CDR3 has 19 residues. CDR1 SGHRS and CDR2 YFSETQ come from the germline V gene. The CDR3 DNA follows: TGCGCCAGCAGCTTGGGGACAGGGGGCTCAATGAGCTCCTACAATGAGCAGTTCTTC. Amino acid sequence: CASSLGTGGSMSSYNEQFF.

In DNA, the CDR3 is TGTGCCAGTAGTATAGGGGGGACAGGGGCGGCCGAAAAACTGTTTTTT. This encodes CASSIGGTGAAEKLFF. The V call is TRBV19, the J call TRBJ1-4; the match to TRBD1 covers 10 bases. The V and J ends lost 1 base and 8 bases, in that order; junction bases with no gene match: 7. The CDR3 contains 16 residues. From germline, CDR1 is LNHDA and CDR2 SQIVND (reference sequence).

The CDR3 nucleotides are TGTGCCAGCTCAAATGGAGACAGGGCAAGAGGAAACACCATATATTTT. As protein: CASSNGDRARGNTIYF. This chain joins TRBV18 and TRBJ1-3; 7 bases align to TRBD1. CDR3 length equals 16 residues. The germline CDR1 and CDR2 sequences are KGHSH and LQKENI. The J segment lost 4 bases and the V segment lost 5 bases, leaving 11 bases of the junction unmatched.

This clone turned up a few times. The chain carries TRBV19 and TRBJ1-2, with D maybe TRBD1 (5 bases). The length of the CDR3 is 14 residues. The germline gives CDR1 LNHDA, CDR2 SQIVND (reference sequence). The ends were cut back, 5 bases at V and 3 bases at J, with 13 bases in the middle. CDR3 nucleotides: TGTGCCAGTAGTCATGGACATCCGGACTATGGCTACACCTTC. Residues: CASSHGHPDYGYTF.

The rearrangement links TRBV15 to TRBJ1-4, with a possible D match to TRBD1 (5 bases). V lost 0 bases to trimming and J lost 3 bases, with 8 bases between them. Germline V gives CDR1 LNHNV, CDR2 YYDKDF (reference sequence). The CDR3 spans 15 residues. The DNA of the CDR3 is TGTGCCACCAGCAGAGACAGGGCGGCTAATGAAAAACTGTTTTTT. Amino acids: CATSRDRAANEKLFF.

V is TRBV5-1 and J is TRBJ1-2, with 10 bases fitting TRBD1. V shed 4 bases, J shed 5 bases, and the junction held 5 bases outside the gene matches. CDR3 length: 14 residues. Germline V gene sequence: CDR1 SGHRS, CDR2 YFSETQ. CDR3 residues: CASSNMDRGYGYTF. CDR3 coding DNA: TGCGCCAGCAGCAATATGGACAGGGGGTATGGCTACACCTTC.

The rearrangement links TRBV27 to TRBJ2-7; 7 bases map to TRBD2. J was trimmed by 4 bases and V by 6 bases; bases with no gene match: 6. The CDR3 is 13 amino acids. From germline, CDR1 is MNHEY and CDR2 SMNVEV (reference sequence). The CDR3 region is CASSPSGGYEQYF. The CDR3 nucleotides read TGTGCCAGCAGCCCTAGCGGAGGGTACGAGCAGTACTTC.

This chain connects TRBV7-9 to TRBJ2-3; 16 positions match TRBD2. The CDR3 runs to 18 residues. Unmatched junction bases numbered 7, after V lost 5 bases and J lost 2 bases. CDR1 is SEHNR, CDR2 FQNEAQ, per germline (reference sequence). The CDR3 DNA is TGTGCCAGCAGCCGCGGGACTAGCGGGGGGGGCCCCACAGATACGCAGTATTTT. Encoded protein: CASSRGTSGGGPTDTQYF.

This sequence joins TRBV7-2 and TRBJ2-3; D remains ambiguous. Germline CDR1 and CDR2: SGHTA and FQGNSA. V shed 4 bases and J shed 2 bases, with 4 bases lying between them. This CDR3 is 12 amino acids long. CDR3 nucleotides: TGTGCCAGCAGCTCCTACACAGATACGCAGTATTTT. The encoded protein is CASSSYTDTQYF.

The chain links TRBV3-1 (or the pseudogene TRBV3-2) to TRBJ2-1; 14 positions match TRBD2. This CDR3 is 20 amino acids long. V shed 4 bases, J shed 0 bases, and the junction held 11 bases outside the gene matches. Per germline, CDR1 LGHDT and CDR2 YNNKEL (reference sequence). CDR3 DNA: TGTGCCAGCAGCCCGCCGGGACTAGCGGGGGCCTGGAGCTCCTACAATGAGCAGTTCTTC. This encodes CASSPPGLAGAWSSYNEQFF.

The chain has TRBV18 and TRBJ1-1; weak D call: TRBD1 (5 bases). Germline V gives CDR1 KGHSH, CDR2 LQKENI. The CDR3 runs 15 residues. The ends were cut back, 2 bases at V and 6 bases at J, with 16 bases in the middle. CDR3 coding DNA: TGTGCCAGCTCACCAATGGGGGAGGTATCAGCTGAAGCTTTCTTT. It translates to CASSPMGEVSAEAFF. The full variable domain, completed using reference TRBV18 and TRBJ1-1, is NAGVMQNPRHLVRRRGQEARLRCSPMKGHSHVYWYRQLPEEGLKFMVYLQKENIIDESGMPKERFSAEFPKEGPSILRIQQVVRGDSAAYFCASSPMGEVSAEAFFGQGTRLTVV.

The rearrangement joins TRBV18 to TRBJ1-2; 8 bases are a match to TRBD1. V gave up 6 bases and J gave up 6 bases; unmatched junction bases: 24. The CDR3 is 19 amino acids. The V gene's germline CDR1 is KGHSH and CDR2 LQKENI. The DNA for the CDR3 is TGTGCCAGCTCCTCCCTACCCGGGACAGGACTGTTAGGGGCCCATGGCTACACCTTC. It translates to CASSSLPGTGLLGAHGYTF.

The chain employs TRBV11-3 and TRBJ2-7; 9 nucleotides align to TRBD2. Germline V gene data show CDR1 as SGHNT and CDR2 as YENEEA. The J segment lost 7 bases and the V segment lost 0 bases, leaving 4 bases of the junction unmatched. CDR3 length: 14 amino acids. CDR3 protein: CASSLEGGLAEQYF. CDR3 sequence (DNA): TGTGCCAGCAGCTTAGAAGGGGGACTAGCAGAGCAGTACTTC.

V and J are TRBV3-1 (or the pseudogene TRBV3-2) and TRBJ2-3; D is possibly TRBD1 (6 bases). The germline CDR1 and CDR2 sequences are LGHDT and YNNKEL (reference sequence). The V gene lost 4 bases and the J gene lost 4 bases, with 12 bases spanning the gap. This CDR3 is built from 14 residues. CDR3 bases: TGTGCCAGCAGCCTCGGTGGGGGCGCAGATACGCAGTATTTT. Its translation is CASSLGGGADTQYF.

The V gene is TRBV27, the J gene TRBJ2-3; a possible D gene is TRBD2 (5 bases). CDR1 MNHEY and CDR2 SMNVEV come from the germline V gene (reference sequence). This CDR3 contains 19 residues. Trimming took 2 bases from V and 5 from J, leaving 26 bases between them. The CDR3 spells CASSLRPTQRPLTRDTQYF. The CDR3 bases are TGTGCCAGCAGTTTAAGGCCGACCCAGCGGCCCCTTACCCGAGATACGCAGTATTTT.

V usage is TRBV4-1 and J usage is TRBJ2-5; 9 bases are a match to TRBD2. Trimming removed 2 bases from V and 0 bases from J; junction bases left unmatched: 7. The germline V gene encodes CDR1 MGHRA and CDR2 YSYEKL. CDR3 length equals 17 residues. CDR3 protein: CASSQILAGGYQETQYF. CDR3 coding DNA: TGCGCCAGCAGCCAAATTCTGGCGGGGGGGTACCAAGAGACCCAGTACTTC.